This TCR beta chain was observed in a study of blood T cell repertoires in COVID-19. The overall study: Specimens from acute and convalescent COVID-19 originated in the United States, Italy and Spain. PBMCs, B-cell-depleted T cells, or T cells were the source of the cDNA or gDNA that made up the material.

V lost 1 base and J 0 bases, leaving 14 bases between the germline ends. There are 17 residues in the CDR3. CDR1 MGHRA and CDR2 YSYEKL come from the germline V gene. In the original workflow: For nucleated cells, counts were estimated from reference gene primer amplification. Here immunoSEQ multiplex PCR was the method, and the copy in TCRdb shows in-frame clones only, minus some. From that table come the V and J calls and clone size; the DNA was used to work out D and trimming. The repertoire has roughly 670,000 clones, more than 80% of them found once; the top ten carry roughly 0.26%. Input material: peripheral blood. The sequence derives from a woman between 18 and 29 years old with acute or convalescent COVID-19. The chain recombines TRBV4-1 with TRBJ2-3; no firm D call. The CDR3 nucleotides are TGCGCCAGCAGCCAAGTTTTCCCCTTATCTAGCACAGATACGCAGTATTTT. Its protein product is CASSQVFPLSSTDTQYF.